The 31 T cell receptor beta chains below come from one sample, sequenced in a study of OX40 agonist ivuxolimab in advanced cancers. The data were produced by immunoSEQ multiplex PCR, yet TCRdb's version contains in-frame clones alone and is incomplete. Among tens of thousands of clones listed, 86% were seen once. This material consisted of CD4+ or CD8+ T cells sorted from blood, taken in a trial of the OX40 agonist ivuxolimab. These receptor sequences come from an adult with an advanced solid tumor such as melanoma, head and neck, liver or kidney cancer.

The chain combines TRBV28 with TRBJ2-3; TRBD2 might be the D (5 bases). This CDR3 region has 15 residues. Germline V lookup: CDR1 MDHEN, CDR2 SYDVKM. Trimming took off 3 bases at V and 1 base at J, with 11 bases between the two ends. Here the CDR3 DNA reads TGTGCCAGCAGTTTCCCCAACGGGGGCACAGATACGCAGTATTTT. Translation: CASSFPNGGTDTQYF.

In nucleotides, the CDR3 is TGTGCCAGCAGTGAAGGGGGAGCATACAACCCCTCCTACGAGCAGTACTTC. Protein sequence: CASSEGGAYNPSYEQYF. The V gene is TRBV6-1, the J gene TRBJ2-7; D perhaps matches TRBD2 (5 bases). V was cut by 1 base and J by 0 bases, with 16 bases left in between. This CDR3 is built from 17 residues. Germline values: CDR1 MNHNS, CDR2 SASEGT.

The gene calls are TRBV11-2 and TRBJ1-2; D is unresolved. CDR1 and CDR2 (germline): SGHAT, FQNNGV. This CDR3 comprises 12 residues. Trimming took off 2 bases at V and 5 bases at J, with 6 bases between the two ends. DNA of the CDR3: TGTGCCAGCAGCTTACCGTTTTATGGCTACACCTTC. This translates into CASSLPFYGYTF.

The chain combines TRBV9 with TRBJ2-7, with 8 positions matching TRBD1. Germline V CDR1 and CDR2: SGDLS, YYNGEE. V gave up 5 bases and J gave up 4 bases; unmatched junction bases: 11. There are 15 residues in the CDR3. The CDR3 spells CASRNLRGPQYEQYF. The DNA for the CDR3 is TGTGCCAGCAGGAACCTCAGGGGGCCCCAATACGAGCAGTACTTC.

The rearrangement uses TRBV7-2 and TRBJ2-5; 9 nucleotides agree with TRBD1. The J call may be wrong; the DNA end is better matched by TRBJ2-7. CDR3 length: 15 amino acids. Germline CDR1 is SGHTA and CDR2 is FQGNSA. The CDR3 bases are TGTGCCAGCAGCGGAGCCGGGACAGGGATCTACGAGCAGTACTTC. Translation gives CASSGAGTGIYEQYF.

This chain's CDR3 is CASRSLHTGELFF. CDR3 coding DNA: TGTGCCAGCAGAAGTCTCCACACCGGGGAGCTGTTTTTT. This chain connects TRBV6-6 to TRBJ2-2; D is unresolved. Per the germline V gene, CDR1 is MNHNY and CDR2 is SVGAGI (reference sequence). The CDR3 consists of 13 residues. Trimming took 6 bases from V and 3 from J, leaving 8 bases between them.

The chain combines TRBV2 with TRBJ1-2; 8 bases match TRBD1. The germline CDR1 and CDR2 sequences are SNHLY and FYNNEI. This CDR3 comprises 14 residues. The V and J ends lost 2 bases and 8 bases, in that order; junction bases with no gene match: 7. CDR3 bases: TGTGCCAGCAGTGAACAGGGGGCGCGTCAAGGCTACACCTTC. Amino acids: CASSEQGARQGYTF.

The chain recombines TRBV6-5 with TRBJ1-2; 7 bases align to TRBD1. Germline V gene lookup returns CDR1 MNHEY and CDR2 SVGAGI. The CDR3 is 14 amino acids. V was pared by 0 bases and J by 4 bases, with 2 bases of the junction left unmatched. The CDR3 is CASSYSGGSYGYTF. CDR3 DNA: TGTGCCAGCAGTTACTCAGGGGGCAGCTATGGCTACACCTTC.

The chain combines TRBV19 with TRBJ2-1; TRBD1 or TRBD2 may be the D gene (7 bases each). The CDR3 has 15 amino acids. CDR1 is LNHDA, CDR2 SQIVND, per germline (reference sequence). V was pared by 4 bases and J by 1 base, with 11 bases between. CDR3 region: CASSTQGGSYNEQFF. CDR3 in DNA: TGTGCCAGTAGTACCCAGGGGGGGTCCTACAATGAGCAGTTCTTC.

CDR3 in amino acids: CASRTATVNSPLHF. The CDR3 DNA reads as TGTGCCAGCAGGACGGCTACGGTTAATTCACCCCTCCACTTT. This chain uses TRBV4-2 with TRBJ1-6; no definite D call. This CDR3 is built from 14 residues. Between the trimmed V and J ends, which lost 6 bases and 6 bases, there was a span of 12 bases. Per germline, CDR1 LGHNA and CDR2 YNFKEQ.

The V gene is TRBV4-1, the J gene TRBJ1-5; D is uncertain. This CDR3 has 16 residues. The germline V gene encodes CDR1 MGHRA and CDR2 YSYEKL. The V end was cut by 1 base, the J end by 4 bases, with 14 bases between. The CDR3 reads CASSQGGPNLNQPQHF. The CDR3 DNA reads TGCGCCAGCAGCCAAGGTGGGCCCAACCTAAATCAGCCCCAGCATTTT.

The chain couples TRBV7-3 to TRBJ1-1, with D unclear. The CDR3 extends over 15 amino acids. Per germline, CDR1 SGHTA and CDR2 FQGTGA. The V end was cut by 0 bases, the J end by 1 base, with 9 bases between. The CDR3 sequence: CASSLTIGANTEAFF. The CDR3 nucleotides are TGTGCCAGCAGCTTAACGATCGGCGCGAACACTGAAGCTTTCTTT.

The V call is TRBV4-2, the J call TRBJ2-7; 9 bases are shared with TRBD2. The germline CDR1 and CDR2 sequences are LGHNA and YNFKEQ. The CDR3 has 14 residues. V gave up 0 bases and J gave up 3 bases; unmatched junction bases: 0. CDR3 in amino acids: CASSQDSGSYEQYF. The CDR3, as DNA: TGTGCCAGCAGCCAAGATAGCGGGAGCTACGAGCAGTACTTC.

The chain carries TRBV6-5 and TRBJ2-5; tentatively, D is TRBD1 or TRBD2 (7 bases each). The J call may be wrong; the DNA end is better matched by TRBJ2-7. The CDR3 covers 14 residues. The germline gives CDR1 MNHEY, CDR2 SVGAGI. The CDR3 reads CASSWFRGGYEQYF. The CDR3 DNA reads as TGTGCCAGCAGTTGGTTCAGGGGGGGTTACGAGCAGTACTTC.

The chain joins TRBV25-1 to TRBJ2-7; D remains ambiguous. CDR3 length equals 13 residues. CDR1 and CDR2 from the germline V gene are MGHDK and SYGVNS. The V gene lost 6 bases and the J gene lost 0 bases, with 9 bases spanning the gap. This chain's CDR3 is CASRGSSSYEQYF. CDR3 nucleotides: TGTGCCAGCAGAGGCTCAAGCTCCTACGAGCAGTACTTC.

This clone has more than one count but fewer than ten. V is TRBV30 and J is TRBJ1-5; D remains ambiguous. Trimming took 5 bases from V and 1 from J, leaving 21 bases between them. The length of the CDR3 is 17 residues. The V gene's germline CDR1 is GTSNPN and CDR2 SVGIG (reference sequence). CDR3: CAWSPGRMIRSNQPQHF. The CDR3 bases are TGTGCCTGGTCCCCCGGACGGATGATAAGGAGCAATCAGCCCCAGCATTTT.

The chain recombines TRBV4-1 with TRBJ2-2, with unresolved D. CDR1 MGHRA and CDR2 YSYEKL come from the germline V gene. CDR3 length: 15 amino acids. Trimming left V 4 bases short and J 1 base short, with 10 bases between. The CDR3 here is CASSPRAENTGELFF. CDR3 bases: TGCGCCAGCAGCCCTCGGGCAGAGAACACCGGGGAGCTGTTTTTT.

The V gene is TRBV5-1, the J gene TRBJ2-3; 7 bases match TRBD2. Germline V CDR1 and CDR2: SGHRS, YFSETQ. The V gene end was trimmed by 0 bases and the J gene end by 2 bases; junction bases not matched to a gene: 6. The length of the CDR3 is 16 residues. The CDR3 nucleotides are TGCGCCAGCAGCTTGGGTGCTAGCGGCCTCACAGATACGCAGTATTTT. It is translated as CASSLGASGLTDTQYF. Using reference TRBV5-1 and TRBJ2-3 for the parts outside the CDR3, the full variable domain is KAGVTQTPRYLIKTRGQQVTLSCSPISGHRSVSWYQQTPGQGLQFLFEYFSETQRNKGNFPGRFSGRQFSNSRSEMNVSTLELGDSALYLCASSLGASGLTDTQYFGPGTRLTVL.

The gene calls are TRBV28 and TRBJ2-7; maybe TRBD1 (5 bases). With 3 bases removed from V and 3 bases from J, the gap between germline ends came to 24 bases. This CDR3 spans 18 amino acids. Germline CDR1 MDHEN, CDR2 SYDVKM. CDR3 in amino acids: CASSFPTYPRVQVYEQYF. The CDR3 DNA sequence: TGTGCCAGCAGTTTCCCGACCTATCCCAGGGTGCAGGTCTACGAGCAGTACTTC.

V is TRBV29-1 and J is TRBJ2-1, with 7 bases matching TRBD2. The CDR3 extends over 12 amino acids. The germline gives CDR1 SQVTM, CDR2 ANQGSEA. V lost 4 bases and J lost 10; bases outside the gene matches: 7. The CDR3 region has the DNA TGCAGCGTTGGACTAGCCTCTGAGGAGCAGTTCTTC. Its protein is CSVGLASEEQFF.

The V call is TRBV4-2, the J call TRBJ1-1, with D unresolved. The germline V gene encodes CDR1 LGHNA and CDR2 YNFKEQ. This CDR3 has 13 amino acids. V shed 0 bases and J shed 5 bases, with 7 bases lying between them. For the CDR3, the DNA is TGTGCCAGCAGCCAAGAGGGAAGGACTGAAGCTTTCTTT. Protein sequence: CASSQEGRTEAFF.

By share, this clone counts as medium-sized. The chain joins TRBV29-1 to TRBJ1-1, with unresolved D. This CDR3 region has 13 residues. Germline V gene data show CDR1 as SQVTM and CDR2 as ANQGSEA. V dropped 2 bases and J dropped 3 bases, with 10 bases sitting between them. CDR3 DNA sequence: TGCAGCGTTGAATGGCAGCCCGACACTGAAGCTTTCTTT. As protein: CSVEWQPDTEAFF. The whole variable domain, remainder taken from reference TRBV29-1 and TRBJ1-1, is SAVISQKPSRDICQRGTSLTIQCQVDSQVTMMFWYRQQPGQSLTLIATANQGSEATYESGFVIDKFPISRPNLTFSTLTVSNMSPEDSSIYLCSVEWQPDTEAFFGQGTRLTVV.

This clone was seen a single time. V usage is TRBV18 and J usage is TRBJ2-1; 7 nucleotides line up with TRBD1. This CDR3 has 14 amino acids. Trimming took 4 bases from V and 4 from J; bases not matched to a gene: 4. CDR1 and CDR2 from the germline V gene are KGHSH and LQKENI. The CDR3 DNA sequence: TGTGCCAGCTCACGACCGGGACAGTACAATGAGCAGTTCTTC. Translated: CASSRPGQYNEQFF.

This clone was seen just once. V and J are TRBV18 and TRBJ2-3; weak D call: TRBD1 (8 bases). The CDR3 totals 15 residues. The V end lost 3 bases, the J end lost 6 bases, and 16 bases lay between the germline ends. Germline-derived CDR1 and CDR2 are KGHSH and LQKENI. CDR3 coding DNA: TGTGCCAGCTCACCCGCCAGCGGGACAGGTGATACGCAGTATTTT. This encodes CASSPASGTGDTQYF.

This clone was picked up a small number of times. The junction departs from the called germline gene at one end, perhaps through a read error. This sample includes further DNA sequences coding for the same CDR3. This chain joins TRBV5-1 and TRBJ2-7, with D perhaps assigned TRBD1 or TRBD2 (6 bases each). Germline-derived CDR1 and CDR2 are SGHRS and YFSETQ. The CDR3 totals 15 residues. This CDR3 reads CASSLGGQEEDEQYF. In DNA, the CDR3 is TGTGCCAGCAGCTTGGGGGGCCAGGAAGAGGACGAGCAGTACTTC.

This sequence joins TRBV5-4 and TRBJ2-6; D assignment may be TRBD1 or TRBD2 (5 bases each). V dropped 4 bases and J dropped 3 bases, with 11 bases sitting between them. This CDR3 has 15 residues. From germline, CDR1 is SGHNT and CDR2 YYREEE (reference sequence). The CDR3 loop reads CASSLPGRGANVLTF. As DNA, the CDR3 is TGTGCCAGCAGCCTCCCGGGACGTGGGGCCAACGTCCTGACTTTC. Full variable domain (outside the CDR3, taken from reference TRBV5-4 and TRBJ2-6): ETGVTQSPTHLIKTRGQQVTLRCSSQSGHNTVSWYQQALGQGPQFIFQYYREEENGRGNFPPRFSGLQFPNYSSELNVNALELDDSALYLCASSLPGRGANVLTFGAGSRLTVL.

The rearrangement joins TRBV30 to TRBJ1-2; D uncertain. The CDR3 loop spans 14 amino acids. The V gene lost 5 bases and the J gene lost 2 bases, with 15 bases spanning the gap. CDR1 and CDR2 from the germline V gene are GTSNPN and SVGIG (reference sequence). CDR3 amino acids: CAWAQSGINYGYTF. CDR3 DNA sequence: TGTGCCTGGGCGCAGTCGGGAATCAACTATGGCTACACCTTC.

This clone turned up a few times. In nucleotides, the CDR3 is TGCAGCGTTGAAGGGGAATTTAGCGGGTCCTACAATGAGCAGTTCTTC. Translation: CSVEGEFSGSYNEQFF. This sequence joins TRBV29-1 and TRBJ2-1; TRBD2 matches at 7 bases. The CDR3 loop spans 16 amino acids. The V gene's germline CDR1 is SQVTM and CDR2 ANQGSEA. V trimming: 1 base; J trimming: 1 base; junction bases outside the gene matches: 7.

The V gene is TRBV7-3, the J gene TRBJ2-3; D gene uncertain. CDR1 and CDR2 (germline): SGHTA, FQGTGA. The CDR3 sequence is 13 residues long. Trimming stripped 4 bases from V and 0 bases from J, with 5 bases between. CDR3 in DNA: TGTGCCAGCAGCTCCACTAGCACAGATACGCAGTATTTT. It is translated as CASSSTSTDTQYF.

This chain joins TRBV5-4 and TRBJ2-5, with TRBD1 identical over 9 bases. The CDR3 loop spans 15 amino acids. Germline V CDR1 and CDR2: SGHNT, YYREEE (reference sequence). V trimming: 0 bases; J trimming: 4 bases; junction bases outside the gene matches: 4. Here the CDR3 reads CASSLVGQGRETQYF. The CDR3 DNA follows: TGTGCCAGCAGCTTGGTCGGACAGGGGAGAGAGACCCAGTACTTC.

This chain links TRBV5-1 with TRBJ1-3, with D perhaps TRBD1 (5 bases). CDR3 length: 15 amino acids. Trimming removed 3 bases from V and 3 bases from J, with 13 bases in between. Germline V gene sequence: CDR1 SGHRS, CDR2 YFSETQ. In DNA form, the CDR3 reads TGCGCCAGCAGCTCAGGCCAGGGTGGTGGAAACACCATATATTTT. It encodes CASSSGQGGGNTIYF.